Listed here is a single T cell receptor (beta chain). Its antigen is as yet unknown. Taking about 18-31 mg of unsorted bulk tissue, the authors co-extracted RNA and DNA. Every patient had chronic HBV infection and was treatment-naive. cDNA specific to TCR beta was made from 450 to 500 ng of total RNA, with a constant-region primer employed for priming. The TCR beta library was amplified through three nested multiplex PCR rounds in a modified ARM-PCR procedure. The first two PCR rounds used TRBV1-TRBV30 primers with a Cbeta primer, 9 to 10 cycles each. Via MiXCR, TCRdb re-called the multiplex PCR reads, giving one row per CDR3 protein. The sample lists about 190,000 distinct CDR3 sequences; around 85% were seen once. This sample was included in a study of tumor-infiltrating lymphocytes in primary liver carcinoma. This CDR3 comprises 13 residues. Germline values: CDR1 SEHNR, CDR2 FQNEAQ (reference sequence). V gave up 7 bases and J gave up 3 bases; unmatched junction bases: 4.

The study's findings and limits: Only about 8-25% of top clones were detected in each of the five tumor regions.

The chain recombines TRBV7-9 with TRBJ1-1; 8 nucleotides agree with TRBD1. The receptor was derived from a man in his forties or fifties with primary liver carcinoma and hepatitis B virus infection. Material: tumor tissue from primary liver carcinoma. The CDR3 spells CASNLTGDTEAFF. The CDR3 bases are TGTGCCAGCAATTTGACAGGGGACACTGAAGCTTTCTTT.